These T cell receptor beta chains were read from a single sample in a study of cytomegalovirus exposure and HLA in healthy donors. Sequencing used immunoSEQ multiplex PCR; TCRdb keeps in-frame clones, though not all of them. The table gives tens of thousands of clones; the top ten clones make up less than 4% of it. Sequencing was performed on PBMCs. The receptors stem from a woman aged 18-29 years in good health and CMV-seronegative. The CDR3 runs from the conserved cysteine through the conserved F or W.

v_gene: TRBV5-1; CDR3aa: CASSFGRDDYTF
v_gene: TRBV5-1; CDR3aa: CASSLYAGLDGYTF
v_gene: TRBV6-5; CDR3aa: CASSRRGGRGDTQYF
v_gene: TRBV5-1; CDR3aa: CASSRDSPPSGNQPQHF
v_gene: TRBV4-1; CDR3aa: CASSQYTADEQFF
v_gene: TRBV27; CDR3aa: CASALKGFYEQYF
v_gene: TRBV6-5; CDR3aa: CASSYGGEKLFF
v_gene: TRBV10-2; CDR3aa: CASSEGRRSRGEQFF
v_gene: TRBV6-5; CDR3aa: CASSPTGGYGYTF
v_gene: TRBV6-1; CDR3aa: CASTLWARGYTF
v_gene: TRBV18; CDR3aa: CASSPLESSYEQYF
v_gene: TRBV6-5; CDR3aa: CASRYPLGAGYGYTF
v_gene: TRBV7-8; CDR3aa: CASSLPGVKKNGYTF
v_gene: TRBV25-1; CDR3aa: CASSGVTTYEQYF
v_gene: TRBV18; CDR3aa: CASSPSDRTDGKLFF
v_gene: TRBV28; CDR3aa: CASSRPGQGFYEQYF
v_gene: TRBV9; CDR3aa: CASSVRARGTGELFF
v_gene: TRBV6-6; CDR3aa: CASRGLGLAGVQYF
v_gene: TRBV2; CDR3aa: CASSHPQDREHHTF
v_gene: TRBV28; CDR3aa: CASTRQEIYGYTF
v_gene: TRBV2; CDR3aa: CASSVGLNTEAFF
v_gene: TRBV6-1; CDR3aa: CASRLEGGDYGYTF
v_gene: TRBV7-2; CDR3aa: CASSFQPAVIQRDGYTF
v_gene: TRBV7-9; CDR3aa: CASSLEQAEAFF
v_gene: TRBV4-1; CDR3aa: CASSQGAGTGGETQYF